This T cell receptor beta chain was retrieved from a study of beta chain features in type 1 diabetes. Study as a whole: When patients were set against healthy donors, age, gender and cell yields were similar. Findings and limits, study-wide: Sequencing of cDNA might inflate the share of cells that strongly express TCR. People with Type 1 diabetes carried modestly yet significantly shorter TCRB CDR3s in all four CD4+ subsets.

Expressed TCRB transcripts were sequenced because the isolated RNA had all been reverse transcribed beforehand. Here immunoSEQ multiplex PCR was the method, and the copy in TCRdb shows in-frame clones only, minus some. This table has 970,000 or so clones, roughly 15% appearing once. Regarding this clone: Its target is unknown.

Germline CDR1 and CDR2: LNHNV and YYDKDF (reference sequence). With 0 bases removed from V and 11 bases from J, the gap between germline ends came to 19 bases. The CDR3 totals 15 residues. Every donor provided one heparinised blood draw, which averaged around 110 mL. The chain joins TRBV15 to TRBJ1-1; D call uncertain. The source is a young woman in good health. Sequences were obtained from naive CD4+ T cells from blood. The CDR3 reads CATSRDIPHILTAFF. Written as DNA, the CDR3 is TGTGCCACCAGCAGAGATATTCCACACATCCTAACGGCTTTCTTT. Supplemented by reference TRBV15 and TRBJ1-1, the full variable domain reads DAMVIQNPRYQVTQFGKPVTLSCSQTLNHNVMYWYQQKSSQAPKLLFHYYDKDFNNEADTPDNFQSRRPNTSFCFLDIRSPGLGDTAMYLCATSRDIPHILTAFFGQGTRLTVV.